The sequence of this TCR beta chain was determined in a study of blood T cell repertoires in COVID-19. The protocol was immunoSEQ multiplex PCR, while the TCRdb copy is restricted to in-frame clones and leaves out a portion. The data contain roughly 190,000 clones, 86% of them singletons. J gave up 8 bases and V 10 bases, and 22 bases lay outside the gene matches. The germline V gene encodes CDR1 ENHRY and CDR2 SYGVKD. CDR3 length: 16 residues. The TCR comes from a woman aged 55-69 years with COVID-19, enrolled during active disease. The J gene is TRBJ1-2, the V gene TRBV10-3; 7 nucleotides agree with TRBD1. Sequenced material: peripheral blood. The chain's CDR3 is CATTLRTGLPEQGYTF. In DNA, the CDR3 is TGTGCCACCACCCTACGGACAGGCCTACCCGAACAGGGCTACACCTTC.